Shown below are 2 T cell receptor beta chains from a single sample sequenced in a study of blood T cell repertoires in COVID-19. Sequenced by immunoSEQ multiplex PCR; TCRdb stores in-frame clones only, minus some. The sample carries around 99,000 clones, about 80% recorded once. The sequenced sample consisted of peripheral blood. These receptors originate from a man between 65 and 79 years old with acute or convalescent COVID-19.

The rearrangement joins TRBV29-1 to TRBJ2-3, with 8 bases that match TRBD1. Per the germline V gene, CDR1 is SQVTM and CDR2 is ANQGSEA. Trimming cost V 6 bases and J 2 bases; bases outside gene matches: 7. The CDR3 consists of 14 residues. DNA for the CDR3: TGCAGCGTCTCTAGGACAGGGACCACAGATACGCAGTATTTT. This sequence encodes CSVSRTGTTDTQYF.

The chain couples TRBV20-1 to TRBJ1-1, with no clear D. The V end lost 3 bases, the J end lost 0 bases, and 14 bases lay between the germline ends. The CDR3 is made up of 15 amino acids. Germline values: CDR1 DFQATT, CDR2 SNEGSKA (reference sequence). CDR3 protein: CSASDTRTLNTEAFF. The CDR3 region has the DNA TGCAGTGCTAGTGACACCCGAACATTGAACACTGAAGCTTTCTTT.